Each of the 28 T cell receptor beta chains below was sequenced from the same sample in a study of blood T cell repertoires in COVID-19. Assay: immunoSEQ multiplex PCR; the TCRdb copy retains only in-frame clones and omits some. The sample comprises around 100,000 clones, about nine tenths of which are singletons, and 4.5% to 6.5% rests with the top ten. The sample taken for sequencing was peripheral blood. The receptors come from a man aged 60 to 75 with COVID-19, enrolled during active disease.

This rearrangement joins TRBV27 to TRBJ2-7; 7 bases map to TRBD2. The CDR3 is 16 residues long. Germline-derived CDR1 and CDR2 are MNHEY and SMNVEV (reference sequence). J lost 3 bases, V lost 5 bases, and 13 bases had no gene match. The CDR3 DNA reads as TGTGCCAGCAGTCCAAGCGGGAACCCAAAACACTACGAGCAGTACTTC. As protein: CASSPSGNPKHYEQYF.

CDR3 protein: CASSRTGEEQYF. The CDR3 DNA reads as TGTGCCAGCAGCCGAACAGGGGAGGAGCAGTACTTC. The genes are TRBV3-1 (or the pseudogene TRBV3-2) and TRBJ2-7; 7 bases agree with TRBD1. The V gene's germline CDR1 is LGHDT and CDR2 YNNKEL (reference sequence). The CDR3 covers 12 residues. V was clipped by 4 bases and J by 7 bases; unmatched bases: 4.

V usage is TRBV4-2 and J usage is TRBJ1-4; 10 bases map to TRBD1. The V gene end was trimmed by 4 bases and the J gene end by 8 bases; junction bases not matched to a gene: 7. CDR3 length equals 15 residues. Per germline, CDR1 LGHNA and CDR2 YNFKEQ. The DNA of the CDR3 is TGTGCCAGCAGCCGGAAAGGACAGGGGGGGGAAAAACTGTTTTTT. Its translation: CASSRKGQGGEKLFF.

This clone was seen just once. V is TRBV30 and J is TRBJ2-3, with 7 bases aligning to TRBD2. The CDR3 runs 14 residues. The V and J ends lost 3 bases and 5 bases, in that order; junction bases with no gene match: 8. Per the germline V gene, CDR1 is GTSNPN and CDR2 is SVGIG (reference sequence). CDR3 nucleotide sequence: TGTGCCTGGAGAACGGGAGGTTTTGGAGATACGCAGTATTTT. This sequence encodes CAWRTGGFGDTQYF.

Here the CDR3 reads CASSFTGGGSYNEQFF. In DNA form, the CDR3 reads TGTGCCAGCAGTTTCACAGGGGGTGGGTCCTACAATGAGCAGTTCTTC. This sequence joins TRBV28 and TRBJ2-1, with TRBD1 identical over 8 bases. This CDR3 contains 16 residues. Germline V gene sequence: CDR1 MDHEN, CDR2 SYDVKM. After removal of 3 bases from V and 1 base from J, the junction contained 5 bases not matched to a gene.

This clone was seen once. The V and J genes are TRBV2 and TRBJ2-7; 12 bases agree with TRBD1. This CDR3 contains 13 residues. CDR1 SNHLY and CDR2 FYNNEI come from the germline V gene. J lost 6 bases, V lost 6 bases, and 3 bases had no gene match. The CDR3 DNA follows: TGTGCCAGCAGCGGGACAGGGGGCGTCGAGCAGTACTTC. Its translation is CASSGTGGVEQYF.

This sequence joins TRBV28 and TRBJ2-6, with a possible D match to TRBD2 (5 bases). V was pared by 3 bases and J by 0 bases, with 12 bases between. Looked up from germline, CDR1 is MDHEN and CDR2 is SYDVKM. This CDR3 contains 17 residues. For the CDR3, the DNA is TGTGCCAGCAGTTTTACAGCGGATTTCTCTGGGGCCAACGTCCTGACTTTC. It specifies CASSFTADFSGANVLTF.

The chain links TRBV30 to TRBJ2-1; D is perhaps TRBD2 (5 bases). Germline V gene lookup returns CDR1 GTSNPN and CDR2 SVGIG (reference sequence). The CDR3 consists of 13 residues. V was pared by 2 bases and J by 8 bases, with 13 bases between. The CDR3 DNA is TGTGCCTGGAGTTTCCTAGCTGGGGATGAGCAGTTCTTC. This codes for CAWSFLAGDEQFF.

The V and J genes are TRBV12-3 or TRBV12-4 and TRBJ1-4, with D possibly matching TRBD1 (5 bases). The V end lost 8 bases, the J end lost 11 bases, and 12 bases lay between the germline ends. The CDR3 extends over 11 amino acids. The CDR3 sequence is CASRGEDKLFF. The CDR3 DNA sequence: TGTGCCAGCCGGGGGGAGGATAAACTGTTTTTT.

The J gene is TRBJ2-2, the V gene TRBV27; 8 nucleotides match TRBD1. V shed 5 bases, J shed 1 base, and the junction held 6 bases outside the gene matches. Per germline, CDR1 MNHEY and CDR2 SMNVEV (reference sequence). This CDR3 comprises 16 residues. The DNA for the CDR3 is TGTGCCAGCAGTCCTTGGACAGGGAAGAACACCGGGGAGCTGTTTTTT. Its translation: CASSPWTGKNTGELFF.

The chain carries TRBV12-3 or TRBV12-4 and TRBJ2-7, with 7 bases that match TRBD1. The CDR3 is made up of 13 amino acids. V lost 4 bases to trimming and J lost 7 bases; unmatched junction nucleotides: 7. The CDR3 here is CASSSGTVFEQYF. The DNA of the CDR3 is TGTGCCAGCAGTTCCGGGACAGTCTTTGAGCAGTACTTC.

The rearrangement links TRBV7-9 to TRBJ2-7, with 10 bases fitting TRBD2. CDR1 and CDR2 from the germline V gene are SEHNR and FQNEAQ (reference sequence). The CDR3 runs 15 residues. V lost 1 base, J lost 4 bases, and 4 bases stayed unmatched. CDR3 in DNA: TGTGCCAGCAGCTTAGGCCTAGCGGGAGTTTACGAGCAGTACTTC. It yields the protein CASSLGLAGVYEQYF.

This rearrangement joins TRBV19 to TRBJ2-3, with 10 bases identical to TRBD2. There are 16 residues in the CDR3. Germline V gives CDR1 LNHDA, CDR2 SQIVND (reference sequence). The ends lost 7 bases at V and 1 base at J; junction bases unmatched: 8. The CDR3 loop is CASIPAGGVGTDTQYF. The CDR3 region has the DNA TGTGCCAGTATACCAGCGGGAGGGGTTGGCACAGATACGCAGTATTTT.

The CDR3 loop is CASSASGSGINIQYF. Written as DNA, the CDR3 is TGTGCCAGCAGCGCGAGCGGGAGTGGGATAAACATTCAGTACTTC. The chain has TRBV5-4 and TRBJ2-4, with TRBD2 matching over 8 bases. CDR3 size: 15 residues. Trimming at V came to 4 bases and at J to 6 bases, leaving 9 bases not matched to a gene. Germline assignment: CDR1 SGHNT and CDR2 YYREEE (reference sequence).

In its sample, this clone was seen once. This rearrangement joins TRBV30 to TRBJ2-1, with a tentative D call TRBD1 (6 bases). Trimming left V 0 bases short and J 8 bases short, with 11 bases between. Germline lookup yields CDR1 GTSNPN and CDR2 SVGIG (reference sequence). This CDR3 is built from 13 residues. CDR3 sequence: CAWSVGTIDEQFF. The CDR3 region has the DNA TGTGCCTGGAGTGTAGGGACAATCGATGAGCAGTTCTTC.

This clone was found many times. The V and J genes are TRBV19 and TRBJ2-3; D possibly corresponds to TRBD2 (6 bases). V shed 0 bases and J shed 6 bases, with 10 bases lying between them. Germline loops: CDR1 LNHDA, CDR2 SQIVND (reference sequence). The CDR3 covers 14 residues. CDR3 in amino acids: CASSIERGADTQYF. Here the CDR3 DNA reads TGTGCCAGTAGTATAGAGCGCGGGGCCGATACGCAGTATTTT.

V gene TRBV5-1 combines with J gene TRBJ2-2; 7 nucleotides line up with TRBD2. This CDR3 has 15 amino acids. Germline V lookup: CDR1 SGHRS, CDR2 YFSETQ. J was trimmed by 8 bases and V by 4 bases; bases with no gene match: 11. DNA for the CDR3: TGCGCCAGCAGCCTAAGCGGGACTGACTGGGGGGAGCTGTTTTTT. Translating it yields CASSLSGTDWGELFF.

The chain is built from TRBV11-2 and TRBJ2-3; D uncertain. CDR1 is SGHAT and CDR2 is FQNNGV in the germline V gene. This CDR3 is built from 15 residues. Between the trimmed V and J ends, which lost 1 base and 0 bases, there was a span of 8 bases. The CDR3 sequence is CASSLVAPSTDTQYF. The CDR3 bases are TGTGCCAGCAGCTTAGTAGCACCTAGCACAGATACGCAGTATTTT.

V is TRBV4-1 and J is TRBJ1-2, with 12 bases identical to TRBD1. The J segment lost 4 bases and the V segment lost 0 bases, leaving 9 bases of the junction unmatched. The CDR3 spans 18 residues. The germline gives CDR1 MGHRA, CDR2 YSYEKL. The CDR3 spells CASSQDRDRGRFRYGYTF. The CDR3, as DNA: TGCGCCAGCAGCCAAGATCGGGACAGGGGGCGGTTTCGCTATGGCTACACCTTC.

The rearrangement links TRBV12-3 or TRBV12-4 to TRBJ1-2; possibly TRBD1 for D (5 bases). Trimming cost V 5 bases and J 5 bases, with 12 bases left between them. The length of the CDR3 is 13 residues. CDR3 in DNA: TGTGCCAGCAGTCCCCGTCGGGGGTATGGCTACACCTTC. It codes for CASSPRRGYGYTF.

This rearrangement joins TRBV30 to TRBJ2-7, with D perhaps matching TRBD2 (5 bases). The germline V and J ends were trimmed by 0 bases and 3 bases, with 12 bases remaining between them. The CDR3 extends over 14 amino acids. The germline V gene encodes CDR1 GTSNPN and CDR2 SVGIG (reference sequence). The CDR3 spells CAWSVRGLVYEQYF. The DNA for the CDR3 is TGTGCCTGGAGTGTCCGGGGTTTAGTCTACGAGCAGTACTTC.

The rearrangement joins TRBV28 to TRBJ1-2; possible D gene TRBD1, 5 bases. The CDR3 covers 14 residues. Germline V gives CDR1 MDHEN, CDR2 SYDVKM. Trimming took off 7 bases at V and 4 bases at J, with 16 bases between the two ends. CDR3 nucleotide sequence: TGTGCCAGCACTCTTGGGGGGAGGGGCTATGGCTACACCTTC. Its protein product is CASTLGGRGYGYTF.

The chain couples TRBV5-1 to TRBJ1-2; weak D call: TRBD1 (6 bases). Germline V CDR1 and CDR2: SGHRS, YFSETQ. The CDR3 spans 14 residues. Between the trimmed V and J ends, which lost 2 bases and 3 bases, there was a span of 11 bases. CDR3 in amino acids: CASSFAGQYYGYTF. As DNA, the CDR3 is TGCGCCAGCAGCTTTGCTGGACAGTACTATGGCTACACCTTC.

This clone has a single count. V usage is TRBV11-2 and J usage is TRBJ2-7; possibly TRBD2 for D (5 bases). Deletions cut 4 bases from V and 3 bases from J, with 16 bases between. The CDR3 loop spans 15 amino acids. CDR1 and CDR2 from the germline V gene are SGHAT and FQNNGV. The CDR3 region is CASSSLGNDYYEQYF. The CDR3 DNA sequence: TGTGCCAGCAGCTCCCTCGGGAACGATTACTACGAGCAGTACTTC.

The CDR3 DNA is TGTGCCAGCAGCCAAGATTTTGTTAGCTCCTACAATGAGCAGTTCTTC. Translation: CASSQDFVSSYNEQFF. The V call is TRBV3-1 (or the pseudogene TRBV3-2), the J call TRBJ2-1; no clear D. The CDR3 length is 16 residues. Deletions cut 0 bases from V and 0 bases from J, with 9 bases between. Germline V gene data show CDR1 as LGHDT and CDR2 as YNNKEL (reference sequence).

The chain carries TRBV2 and TRBJ1-1, with D hard to call. Germline V gene sequence: CDR1 SNHLY, CDR2 FYNNEI. Trimming took 10 bases from V and 1 from J, leaving 13 bases between them. The CDR3 contains 13 residues. DNA of the CDR3: TGTGCCACCCTCCGAGAGGCGAACACTGAAGCTTTCTTT. It specifies CATLREANTEAFF. The whole variable domain, filled in from reference TRBV2 and TRBJ1-1, reads EPEVTQTPSHQVTQMGQEVILRCVPISNHLYFYWYRQILGQKVEFLVSFYNNEISEKSEIFDDQFSVERPDGSNFTLKIRSTKLEDSAMYFCATLREANTEAFFGQGTRLTVV.

The rearrangement links TRBV29-1 to TRBJ1-1; D is unresolved. Trimming took off 6 bases at V and 3 bases at J, with 14 bases between the two ends. The germline CDR1 and CDR2 sequences are SQVTM and ANQGSEA. The CDR3 extends over 13 amino acids. CDR3 in amino acids: CSVLTLGDTEAFF. CDR3 in DNA: TGCAGCGTCTTGACACTCGGGGACACTGAAGCTTTCTTT.

V and J are TRBV9 and TRBJ2-1; 11 bases are a match to TRBD2. The CDR3 covers 18 residues. Germline CDR1 SGDLS, CDR2 YYNGEE. With V trimmed by 3 bases and J by 0 bases, 8 bases remained unmatched. DNA for the CDR3: TGTGCCAGCAGCGCAAGCGGGACTAGCGGTTACTCCTACAATGAGCAGTTCTTC. Its translation: CASSASGTSGYSYNEQFF.